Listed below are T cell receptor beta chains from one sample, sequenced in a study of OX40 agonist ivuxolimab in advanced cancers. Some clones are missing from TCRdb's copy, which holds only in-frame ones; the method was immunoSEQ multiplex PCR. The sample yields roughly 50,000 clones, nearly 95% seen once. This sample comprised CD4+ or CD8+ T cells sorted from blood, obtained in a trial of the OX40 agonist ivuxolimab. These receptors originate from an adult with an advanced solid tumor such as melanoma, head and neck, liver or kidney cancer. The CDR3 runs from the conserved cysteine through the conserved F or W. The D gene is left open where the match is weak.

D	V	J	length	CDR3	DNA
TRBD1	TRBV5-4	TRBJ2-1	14	CASSDRVGYNEQFF	TGTGCCAGCAGCGACAGGGTTGGTTACAATGAGCAGTTCTTC
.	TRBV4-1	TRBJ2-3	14	CASSLGDSPDTQYF	TGCGCCAGCAGCCTCGGGGACTCCCCAGATACGCAGTATTTT
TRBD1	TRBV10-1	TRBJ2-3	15	CASRDGQGDTDTQYF	TGCGCCAGCAGGGATGGACAGGGAGACACAGATACGCAGTATTTT
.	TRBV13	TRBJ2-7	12	CASSRGVLEQYF	TGTGCCAGCAGCAGGGGGGTCCTCGAGCAGTACTTC
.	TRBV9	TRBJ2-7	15	CASSVGDPSSYEQYF	TGTGCCAGCAGCGTAGGGGACCCAAGCTCCTACGAGCAGTACTTC
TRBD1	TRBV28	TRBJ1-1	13	CASISRGQTPGFF	TGTGCCAGCATTTCTAGGGGGCAAACCCCAGGCTTCTTT
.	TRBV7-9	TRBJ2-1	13	CASSLIGTNEQFF	TGTGCCAGCAGCTTAATTGGGACCAATGAGCAGTTCTTC
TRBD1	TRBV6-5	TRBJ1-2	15	CASSYAMTGGYGYTF	TGTGCCAGCAGTTATGCCATGACAGGGGGGTATGGCTACACCTTC
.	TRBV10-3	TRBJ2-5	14	CAIRDQENQETQYF	TGTGCCATCAGAGATCAGGAAAACCAAGAGACCCAGTACTTC
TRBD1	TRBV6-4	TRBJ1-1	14	CASRRHRGSGEAFF	TGTGCCAGCAGACGCCACAGGGGATCTGGTGAAGCTTTCTTT